This TCR beta chain was sequenced in a study of T-cell reconstitution after alpha-beta-depleted transplantation in children (dated by TCRdb to the mid-2010s). About the investigation overall: The study quantitatively tracked T-cell immune reconstitution after TCRalphabeta/CD19-depleted allogeneic hematopoietic cell transplantation in children using TCR repertoire profiling.

The library was made by PCR. The sequencing machine was an Illumina HiSeq 2500. To normalize quantification of the TCRbeta repertoire, the TCR libraries were built with molecular barcoding that relied on unique molecular identifiers. The public reads were reanalyzed by TCRdb: fastp trimming at Q25, MiXCR alignment, in-frame beta chains only. Duplicate CDR3 protein sequences are folded into a single record with the most common DNA and genes. In all, the sample holds around 800,000 distinct CDR3 sequences, and 16% of those were seen once. The ten largest clones add up to 5% of the sample. In the paper's terms, the treatment or condition label means: allogeneic hematopoietic cell transplantation with graft depleted of TCRalphabeta T cells and CD19 B cells. TCRalphabeta/CD19-depleted allogeneic hematopoietic cell grafts were given to the transplant recipients, all of whom were children. V is trimmed back by 7 bases and J by 6 bases, and the junction contains 10 bases that no gene match accounts for. The CDR3 contains 14 residues, cysteine and phenylalanine counted. The only DNA kept is the CDR3, 42 bases in frame from the first base.

Study-level results and caveats: The high TCRbeta diversity at day 60 in some patients was ascribed to recipient T cells and intrathymic progenitors that had survived conditioning. The apparently early recovery of alphabetaT-cell counts about two months after transplant reportedly depended on only several hundred rapidly expanded clones that came from non-depleted graft cells. Over the following months the frequencies of hyperexpanded clones went down, and after one year T-cell counts and TCRbeta diversity were mostly credited to newly produced T cells.

This clonotype occurred a few times. The clone's antigen remains unknown. The record has no base qualities; no much larger clone is one base away. Sequencing used PBMCs, mostly from graft donor cells, obtained 360 days after TCRalphabeta/CD19-depleted stem cell transplant. The sequence came from a male patient younger than 18 who had a stem cell transplant for acute lymphoblastic leukemia, so the T cells may come from the graft donor. The chain couples TRBV12-3 or TRBV12-4 to TRBJ1-2; 8 bases in the junction line up with TRBD1. CDR3 loop: CASNTDRGNDGYTF. The bases are TGTGCCAGCAACACCGACAGGGGAAATGATGGCTACACCTTC.